This T cell receptor beta chain is from a study of pediatric ulcerative colitis. V dropped 6 bases and J dropped 6; count of bases not matched to a gene: 12. The CDR3 contains 16 residues. CDR1 is SNHLY, CDR2 FYNNEI, per germline. Repertoires were generated with immunoSEQ multiplex PCR, while TCRdb's copy carries only in-frame clones and drops some. Of about 64,000 clones detected, over 65% appear once; the ten largest clones hold around 5%. The chain couples TRBV2 to TRBJ1-5; 9 nucleotides match TRBD1. The sequence came from a boy younger than 18 with moderate ulcerative colitis. Sample: blood. The CDR3 DNA reads as TGTGCCAGCAGCAAAAACCCCGGGACAGGGCTTCAGCCCCAGCATTTT. It translates to CASSKNPGTGLQPQHF.